The entry that follows covers one TCR beta chain sequence. The antigen it binds to is not known. Library creation used 5' RACE. The input for every TCR library was 3,500 to 4,000 ng of total RNA. For each sample, cDNA synthesis was carried out in eight separate reactions using SMARTScribe reverse transcriptase. Unique molecular identifiers containing a 6-nucleotide sample barcode were introduced through template switching during cDNA synthesis. Two nested PCRs of approximately 16 and 10 cycles amplified the TCRalpha and TCRbeta cDNA, and bead purification followed each PCR. Before amplification, the cDNA was treated with uracil DNA-glycosylase and purified using the QIAquick PCR purification kit. The second PCR added Illumina TruSeq-compatible adapters along with sample-specific barcodes. TapeStation and Qubit were used to check library quality and concentration, and 4 to 6 ng of each library went into the pool. Pooled libraries were sequenced on an Illumina HiSeq2500 single-index Rapid Run with 2 x 100 bp reads and custom sequencing primers. In the authors' own workflow: PCR and sequencing errors were corrected by UMI-based consensus assembly using MiGEC version 1.2.6. MiXCR version 2.1.1 handled V(D)J alignment, clonotype assembly and CDR3 extraction. To normalise gene usage, clonotype sharing and MAIT/NKT TCR abundance, the analysis used the top 1000, 10 000 and 20 000 clonotypes per sample. After downsampling to 27 000 UMIs, diversity was calculated as the inverse Simpson index using the vegan R package. Statistical testing used paired Mann-Whitney U tests on the discordant twin pairs and applied Benjamini-Hochberg correction for multiple testing. TCRdb reprocessed the reads and provides one entry for every CDR3 protein sequence; no DNA is given. The V and J calls here are based on TCRdb, not the publication. For this sample, the table gives about 330,000 distinct CDR3 sequences. The ten largest account for around 2% of the sample.

CDR1 and CDR2 were assigned from the germline V gene as SGHRS and YFSETQ. From the cysteine up to the phenylalanine, the CDR3 has a length of 14 residues. Only the protein is on record. The sample comes from a study of monozygotic twins with inflammatory bowel disease (dated by TCRdb to between 2018 and 2021). General notes on the study: A total of approximately 28 monozygotic twin pairs were included in the full study, comprising nine German pairs (four IBD-concordant, five IBD-discordant) and 19 IBD-discordant Danish pairs. Each individual had, on average, about 151 000 unique TCRalpha sequences and 181 000 unique TCRbeta sequences available for analysis. Within discordant pairs, disease-associated traits were sought mainly by comparing IBD patients with their genetically identical healthy co-twins.

Points the paper makes about the study in general: The analysis was unable to tell different T cell subtypes apart. Fewer clonotypes were shared with other individuals by IBD patients than by healthy twins, most markedly in patients showing signs of disease activity. No difference in repertoire similarity was observed between concordant and discordant twins, possibly owing to limited statistical power. Because patients received different immunosuppressive treatments, the repertoires may have picked up extra background noise and variability between individuals. Measured by the inverse Simpson index, TCRbeta repertoire diversity was lower in IBD patients than in their healthy co-twins. No single strong signal or clonotype linked to IBD turned up in the results, so the idea that one exists was not supported.

From each donor, a roughly 2.5 ml peripheral blood sample was drawn into PAXgene tubes and stored at -80 degrees C. Without any T cell sorting, total RNA was extracted from whole blood using the PAXgene blood miRNA kit on an automated QIAcube. Peripheral blood from monozygotic twin pairs who were concordant or discordant for inflammatory bowel disease underwent deep TCRalpha and TCRbeta repertoire profiling using unique molecular barcoding. Smoking habits were recorded for all twin pairs, with individuals classified as current, former or never smokers. Sequenced input: blood. The chain uses TRBV5-1 and TRBJ2-7; TCRdb gives TRBD2 as the D gene, but with no DNA this cannot be confirmed. The sequence was obtained from a human donor with ulcerative colitis or Crohn's disease, or a healthy co-twin of an affected twin (not recorded which). The CDR3 has the sequence CASSLLAGAYEQYF.